The source of this TCR beta chain is a study of early T cells in non-severe SARS-CoV-2 infection. Background on the study: Unsorted whole blood bulk RNA was sequenced, with unpaired chains.

As to this clonotype: Its specificity is not known.

Study-wide findings and caveats: VDJdb matching favored anti-spike CD8 responses, missing private and CD4 specificities.

CDR1 is SGHAT, CDR2 FQNNGV, per germline. This CDR3 has 13 amino acids. Trimming pared 0 bases from V and 6 bases from J, leaving 9 bases between. The protocol attached unique molecular identifiers to individual cDNA molecules. TCRdb analysed the 5' RACE reads with MiXCR anew, one entry per CDR3 protein. The table has tens of thousands of distinct CDR3 sequences, around 13% seen once; the top ten hold about 1.3%. Sample: whole blood, taken at baseline. The TCR was taken from an adult who was a healthcare worker with PCR-confirmed SARS-CoV-2 infection or an uninfected control (not recorded which). This rearrangement joins TRBV11-2 to TRBJ2-7; the D is unclear. The chain's CDR3 is CASSLDLISEQYF. CDR3 sequence (DNA): TGTGCCAGCAGCTTAGATTTAATAAGCGAGCAGTACTTC.